The clone carrying this TCR beta chain was counted at least ten times. The antigen remains unidentified. V was trimmed by 5 bases and J by 0 bases, leaving 10 bases between them. CDR1 and CDR2 (germline): SGHVS, FQNEAQ. The CDR3 consists of 15 residues. TCRdb re-analysed the reads in MiXCR, keeping a single row per CDR3 protein. The sample has fewer than 300,000 distinct CDR3 sequences; more than 20% are singletons. The record originates from a study of T cell repertoires in cytomegalovirus infection. Overall study context: Signatures in public TCR beta sequences pointed to both CMV infection and matching HLA type. General study results and limits: Carriers of CMV plus the relevant HLA were identified by cumulative public TCR beta family frequency. HLA-C-restricted, CMV-specific TCR beta clonotypes were dominant ex vivo.

V and J are TRBV7-8 and TRBJ2-2; D might be TRBD1 or TRBD2, each matching 5 bases. Sequenced sample: PBMCs. This sequence originates from a human donor in good health (CMV status not recorded). Some clones in this sample may be carry-over from other donors' samples. CDR3 amino acids: CASSPGTTNTGELFF. The CDR3, as DNA: TGTGCCAGCAGCCCCGGGACCACGAACACCGGGGAGCTGTTTTTT.